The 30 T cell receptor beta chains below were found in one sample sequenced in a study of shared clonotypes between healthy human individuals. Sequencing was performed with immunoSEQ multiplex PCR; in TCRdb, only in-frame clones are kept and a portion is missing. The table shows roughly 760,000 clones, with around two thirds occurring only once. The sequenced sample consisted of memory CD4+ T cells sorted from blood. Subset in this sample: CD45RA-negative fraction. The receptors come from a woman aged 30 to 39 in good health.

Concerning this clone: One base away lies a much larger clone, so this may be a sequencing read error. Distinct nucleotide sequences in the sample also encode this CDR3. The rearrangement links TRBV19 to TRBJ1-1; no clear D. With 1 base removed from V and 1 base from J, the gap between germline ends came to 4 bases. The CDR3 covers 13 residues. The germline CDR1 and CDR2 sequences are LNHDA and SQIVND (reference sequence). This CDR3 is CASSIGGNTEAFF. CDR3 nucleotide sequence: TGTGCCAGTAGTATAGGGGGGAACACTGAAGCTTTCTTT.

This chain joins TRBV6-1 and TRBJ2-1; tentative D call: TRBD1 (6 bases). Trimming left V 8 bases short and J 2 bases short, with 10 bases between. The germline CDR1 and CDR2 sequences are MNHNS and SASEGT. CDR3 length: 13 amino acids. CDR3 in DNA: TGTGCCAGCCTCGGACAGCCCTACAATGAGCAGTTCTTC. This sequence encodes CASLGQPYNEQFF.

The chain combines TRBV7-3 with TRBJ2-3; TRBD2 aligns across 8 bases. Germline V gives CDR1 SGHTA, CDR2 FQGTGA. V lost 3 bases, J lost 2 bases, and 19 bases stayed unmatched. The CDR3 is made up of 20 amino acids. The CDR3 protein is CASSLKLKGREEQVTDTQYF. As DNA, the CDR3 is TGTGCCAGCAGCTTGAAATTGAAGGGGCGGGAGGAGCAGGTCACAGATACGCAGTATTTT.

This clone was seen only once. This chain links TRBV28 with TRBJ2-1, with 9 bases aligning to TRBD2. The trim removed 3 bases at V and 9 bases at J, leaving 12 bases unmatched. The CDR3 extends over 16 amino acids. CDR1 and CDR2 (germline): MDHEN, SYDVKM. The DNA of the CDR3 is TGTGCCAGCAGTTTTTTCTTGCGGGAGGGCCGGGTTGAGCAGTTCTTC. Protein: CASSFFLREGRVEQFF.

CDR3 DNA: TGTGCCAGTAGTCCGCTCGTCCGGACTAGCGGGATCTTCAATGAGCAGTTCTTC. This encodes CASSPLVRTSGIFNEQFF. The V gene is TRBV19, the J gene TRBJ2-1; TRBD2 aligns across 12 bases. This CDR3 has 18 residues. V shed 5 bases and J 6 bases; nucleotides not matched to a gene: 14. The germline V gene has CDR1 LNHDA and CDR2 SQIVND (reference sequence).

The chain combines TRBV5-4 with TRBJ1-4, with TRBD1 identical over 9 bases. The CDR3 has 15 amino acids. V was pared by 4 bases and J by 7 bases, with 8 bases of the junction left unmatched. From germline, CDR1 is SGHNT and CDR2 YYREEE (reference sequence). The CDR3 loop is CASSKTGGEGEKLFF. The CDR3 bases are TGTGCCAGCAGCAAGACAGGGGGAGAGGGTGAAAAACTGTTTTTT.

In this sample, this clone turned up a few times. The CDR3 region has the DNA TGTGCCAGCAGGAGCCCCGGGACAGTCAATGAGCAGTTCTTC. Encoded protein: CASRSPGTVNEQFF. V gene TRBV6-5 combines with J gene TRBJ2-1, with 7 bases matching TRBD1. The V and J ends lost 6 bases and 6 bases, in that order; junction bases with no gene match: 8. This CDR3 is 14 amino acids long. In germline, CDR1 is MNHEY, CDR2 SVGAGI.

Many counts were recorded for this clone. CDR3 residues: CASSPFITGEHSNQPQHF. The CDR3 DNA reads TGTGCCAGCTCACCATTTATAACAGGGGAGCATAGCAATCAGCCCCAGCATTTT. J is TRBJ1-5 and V is TRBV18; 7 nucleotides align to TRBD1. This CDR3 is 18 amino acids long. CDR1 is KGHSH and CDR2 is LQKENI in the germline V gene. V lost 2 bases and J lost 0; bases outside the gene matches: 10.

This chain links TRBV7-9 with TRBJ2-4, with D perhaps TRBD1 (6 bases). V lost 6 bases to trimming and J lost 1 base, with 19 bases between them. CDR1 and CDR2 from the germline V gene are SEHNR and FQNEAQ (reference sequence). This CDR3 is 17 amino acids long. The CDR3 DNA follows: TGTGCCAGCAGTCTCATTCTCAACACAGGGGCCAAAAACATTCAGTACTTC. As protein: CASSLILNTGAKNIQYF.

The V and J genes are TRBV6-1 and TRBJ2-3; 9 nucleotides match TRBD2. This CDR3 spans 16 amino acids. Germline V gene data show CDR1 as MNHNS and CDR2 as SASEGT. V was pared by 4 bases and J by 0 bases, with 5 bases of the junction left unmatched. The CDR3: CASSVRLAESTDTQYF. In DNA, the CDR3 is TGTGCCAGCAGTGTCCGACTAGCGGAGAGCACAGATACGCAGTATTTT.

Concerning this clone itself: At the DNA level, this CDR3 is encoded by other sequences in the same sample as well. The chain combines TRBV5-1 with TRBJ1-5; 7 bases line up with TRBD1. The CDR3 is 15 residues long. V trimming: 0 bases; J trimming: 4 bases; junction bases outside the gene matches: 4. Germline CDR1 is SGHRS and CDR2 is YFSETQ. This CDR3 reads CASSLEGGGNQPQHF. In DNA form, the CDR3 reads TGCGCCAGCAGCTTGGAAGGGGGCGGGAATCAGCCCCAGCATTTT.

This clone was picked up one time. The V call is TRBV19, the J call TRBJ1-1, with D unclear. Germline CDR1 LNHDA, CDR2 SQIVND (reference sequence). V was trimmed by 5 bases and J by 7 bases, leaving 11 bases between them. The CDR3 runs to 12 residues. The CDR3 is CASSESRIEAFF. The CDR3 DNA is TGTGCCAGTAGTGAGAGCCGTATTGAAGCTTTCTTT.

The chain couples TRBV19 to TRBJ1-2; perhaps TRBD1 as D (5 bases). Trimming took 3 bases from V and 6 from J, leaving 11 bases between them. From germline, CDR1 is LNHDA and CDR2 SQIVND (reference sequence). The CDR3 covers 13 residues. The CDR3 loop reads CASSMFRDDGYTF. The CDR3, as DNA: TGTGCCAGTAGTATGTTCAGGGATGATGGCTACACCTTC.

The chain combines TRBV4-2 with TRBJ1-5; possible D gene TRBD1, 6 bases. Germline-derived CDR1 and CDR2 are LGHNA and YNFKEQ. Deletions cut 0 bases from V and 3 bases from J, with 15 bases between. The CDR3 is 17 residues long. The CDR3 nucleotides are TGTGCCAGCAGCCAAGAGGGCCATGGGGGGCTCAATCAGCCCCAGCATTTT. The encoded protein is CASSQEGHGGLNQPQHF.

The CDR3 spells CASSEVGRGNTEAFF. Here the CDR3 DNA reads TGTGCCAGCAGCGAGGTGGGGCGCGGGAACACTGAAGCTTTCTTT. J is TRBJ1-1 and V is TRBV2; tentative D call: TRBD1 (5 bases). The V gene's germline CDR1 is SNHLY and CDR2 FYNNEI. The V end was cut by 6 bases, the J end by 1 base, with 15 bases between. There are 15 residues in the CDR3.

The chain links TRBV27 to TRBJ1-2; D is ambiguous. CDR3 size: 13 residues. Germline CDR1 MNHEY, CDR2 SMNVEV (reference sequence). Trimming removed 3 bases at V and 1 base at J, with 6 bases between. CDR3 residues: CASSFKVNYGYTF. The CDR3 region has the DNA TGTGCCAGCAGTTTCAAGGTTAACTATGGCTACACCTTC.

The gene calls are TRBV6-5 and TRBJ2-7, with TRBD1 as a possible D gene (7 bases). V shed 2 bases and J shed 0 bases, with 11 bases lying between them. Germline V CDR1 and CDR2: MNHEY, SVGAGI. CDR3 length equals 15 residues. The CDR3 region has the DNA TGTGCCAGCAGTTACCAGGGGGGCGCCTCCTACGAGCAGTACTTC. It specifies CASSYQGGASYEQYF.

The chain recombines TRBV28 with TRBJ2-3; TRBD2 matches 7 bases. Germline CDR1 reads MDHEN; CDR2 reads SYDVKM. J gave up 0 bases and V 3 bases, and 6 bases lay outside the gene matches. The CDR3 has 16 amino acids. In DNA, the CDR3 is TGTGCCAGCAGTTTCCCGGGAGGAGTTAGCACAGATACGCAGTATTTT. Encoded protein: CASSFPGGVSTDTQYF.

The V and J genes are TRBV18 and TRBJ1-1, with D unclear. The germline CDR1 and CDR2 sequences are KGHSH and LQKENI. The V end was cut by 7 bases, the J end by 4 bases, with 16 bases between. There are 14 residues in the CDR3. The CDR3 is CASYLGGVGTEAFF. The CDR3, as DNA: TGTGCCAGCTACCTCGGTGGGGTAGGCACTGAAGCTTTCTTT.

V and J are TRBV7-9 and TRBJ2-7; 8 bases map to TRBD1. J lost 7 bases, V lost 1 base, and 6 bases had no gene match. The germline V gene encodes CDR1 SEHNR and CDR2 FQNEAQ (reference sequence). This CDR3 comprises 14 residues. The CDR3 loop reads CASSLEGQAGEQYF. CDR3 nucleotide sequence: TGTGCCAGCAGCTTAGAGGGACAGGCGGGAGAGCAGTACTTC.

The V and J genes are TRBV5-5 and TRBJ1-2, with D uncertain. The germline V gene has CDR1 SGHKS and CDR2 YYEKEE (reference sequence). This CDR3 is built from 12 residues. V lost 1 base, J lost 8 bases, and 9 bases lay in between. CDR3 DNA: TGTGCCAGCAGCTTGCAGGTTTTGGGCTACACCTTC. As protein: CASSLQVLGYTF.

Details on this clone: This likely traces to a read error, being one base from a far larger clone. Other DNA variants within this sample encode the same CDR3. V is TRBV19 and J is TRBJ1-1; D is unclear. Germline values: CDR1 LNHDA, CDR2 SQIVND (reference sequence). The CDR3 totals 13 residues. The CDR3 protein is CASKSFMNTEAFF. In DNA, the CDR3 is TGTGCCAGTAAGTCTTTCATGAACACTGAGGCTTTCTTT. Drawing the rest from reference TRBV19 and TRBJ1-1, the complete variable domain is DGGITQSPKYLFRKEGQNVTLSCEQNLNHDAMYWYRQDPGQGLRLIYYSQIVNDFQKGDIAEGYSVSREKKESFPLTVTSAQKNPTAFYLCASKSFMNTEAFFGQGTRLTVV.

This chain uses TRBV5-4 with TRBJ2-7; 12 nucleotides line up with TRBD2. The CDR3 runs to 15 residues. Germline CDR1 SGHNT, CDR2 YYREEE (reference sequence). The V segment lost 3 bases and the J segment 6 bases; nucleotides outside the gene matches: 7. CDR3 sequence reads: CASSSPGTSGREQYF. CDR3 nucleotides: TGTGCCAGCAGCTCCCCCGGGACTAGCGGGCGCGAGCAGTACTTC.

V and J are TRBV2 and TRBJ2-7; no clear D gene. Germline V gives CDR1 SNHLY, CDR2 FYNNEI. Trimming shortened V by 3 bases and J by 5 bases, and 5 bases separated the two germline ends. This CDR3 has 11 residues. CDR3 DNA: TGTGCCAGCAGTGAGTACGACGAGCAGTACTTC. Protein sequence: CASSEYDEQYF.

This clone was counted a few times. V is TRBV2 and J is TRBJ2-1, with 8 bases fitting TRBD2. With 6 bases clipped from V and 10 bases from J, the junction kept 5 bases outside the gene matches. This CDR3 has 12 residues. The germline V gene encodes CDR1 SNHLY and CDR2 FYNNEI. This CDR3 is CASSLGGGEQFF. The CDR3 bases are TGTGCCAGCAGCCTCGGGGGGGGCGAGCAGTTCTTC.

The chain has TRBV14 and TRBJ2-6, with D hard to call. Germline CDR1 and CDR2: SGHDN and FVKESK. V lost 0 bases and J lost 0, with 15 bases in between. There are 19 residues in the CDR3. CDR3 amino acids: CASSQDRHFPNSGANVLTF. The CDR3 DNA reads TGTGCCAGCAGCCAAGATCGGCATTTTCCGAACTCTGGGGCCAACGTCCTGACTTTC.

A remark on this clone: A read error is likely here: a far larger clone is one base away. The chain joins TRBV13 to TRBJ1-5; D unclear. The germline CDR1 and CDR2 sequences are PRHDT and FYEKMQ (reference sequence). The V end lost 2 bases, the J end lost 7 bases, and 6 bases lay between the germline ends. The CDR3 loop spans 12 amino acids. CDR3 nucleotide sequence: TGTGCCAGCAGCTTAAAAGGCCAGCCCCAGCATTTT. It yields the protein CASSLKGQPQHF.

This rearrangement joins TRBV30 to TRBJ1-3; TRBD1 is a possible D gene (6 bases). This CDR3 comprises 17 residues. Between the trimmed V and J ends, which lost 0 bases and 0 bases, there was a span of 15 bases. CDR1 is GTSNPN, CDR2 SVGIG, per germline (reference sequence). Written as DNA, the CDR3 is TGTGCCTGGAGTGTAGGGGGAGGGTCCTCCTCTGGAAACACCATATATTTT. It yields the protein CAWSVGGGSSSGNTIYF.

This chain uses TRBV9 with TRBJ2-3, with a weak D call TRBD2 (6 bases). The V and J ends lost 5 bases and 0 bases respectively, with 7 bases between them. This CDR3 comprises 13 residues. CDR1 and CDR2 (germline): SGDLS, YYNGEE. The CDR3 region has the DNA TGTGCCAGCAGAGGGACTAGCACAGATACGCAGTATTTT. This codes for CASRGTSTDTQYF.

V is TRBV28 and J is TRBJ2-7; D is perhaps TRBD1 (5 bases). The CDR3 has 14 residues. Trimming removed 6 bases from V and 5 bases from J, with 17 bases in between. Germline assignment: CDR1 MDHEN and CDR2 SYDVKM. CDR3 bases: TGTGCCAGCAGCCAAGATCAGGGTTCTCACGAGCAGTACTTC. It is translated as CASSQDQGSHEQYF.